This TCR beta chain was recovered during a study of regulatory T cells in long-lasting Graves disease. In germline, CDR1 is SSHAT, CDR2 FNYEAQ (reference sequence). This CDR3 is 13 amino acids long. This clonotype was seen many times. What it binds is not known. An end of the junction does not agree with germline; a read error may underlie this. As to time point: newly diagnosed GD, antithyroid drugs for less than 3 months. PBMC-derived RNA was used for the TCR library. Investigators prepared the TCR beta libraries by applying iRepertoire HTBI primers and Arm-PCR of CDR3 regions. Via MiXCR, TCRdb re-called the multiplex PCR reads, giving one row per CDR3 protein. The sample consists of some 350,000 distinct CDR3 sequences, about a sixth of them appearing once. Study-wide findings and caveats: Limited sample numbers may have lowered accuracy. The researchers studied only peripheral blood, not thyroid tissue.

The sample was also linked to a second study, of T cells in Graves' hyperthyroidism and ophthalmopathy. That paper states: A first-round RT-PCR of the TCR CDR3 used the HTBI primer set. Blood shared most expanded thyroid clonotypes above 0.001.

The V call is TRBV7-7, the J call TRBJ1-1; TRBD1 is a possible D gene (5 bases). The receptor's source is a woman between 18 and 30 years old with Graves disease. Sequencing was performed on peripheral blood mononuclear cells (PBMCs), taken at new diagnosis, from a patient treated with antithyroid drugs. In DNA, the CDR3 is TGTGCTAGCAGCCCAGGGACTAACACTGAAGCTTTCTTT. Translated: CASSPGTNTEAFF.